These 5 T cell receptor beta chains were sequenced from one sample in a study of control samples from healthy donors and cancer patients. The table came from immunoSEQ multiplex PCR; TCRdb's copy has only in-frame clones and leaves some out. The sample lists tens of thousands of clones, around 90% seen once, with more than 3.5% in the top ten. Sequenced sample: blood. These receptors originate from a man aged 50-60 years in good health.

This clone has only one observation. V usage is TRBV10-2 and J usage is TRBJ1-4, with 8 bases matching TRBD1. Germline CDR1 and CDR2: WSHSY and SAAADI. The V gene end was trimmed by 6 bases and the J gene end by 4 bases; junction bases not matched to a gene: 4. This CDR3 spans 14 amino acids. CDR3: CASRTGVLNEKLFF. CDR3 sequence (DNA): TGCGCCAGCAGGACAGGGGTTCTTAATGAAAAACTGTTTTTT.

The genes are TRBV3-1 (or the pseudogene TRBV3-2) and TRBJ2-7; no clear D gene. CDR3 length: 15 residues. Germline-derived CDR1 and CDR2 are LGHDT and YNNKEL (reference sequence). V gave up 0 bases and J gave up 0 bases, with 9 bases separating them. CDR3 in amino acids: CASSQDISVSYEQYF. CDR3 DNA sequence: TGTGCCAGCAGCCAAGATATCTCTGTCTCCTACGAGCAGTACTTC.

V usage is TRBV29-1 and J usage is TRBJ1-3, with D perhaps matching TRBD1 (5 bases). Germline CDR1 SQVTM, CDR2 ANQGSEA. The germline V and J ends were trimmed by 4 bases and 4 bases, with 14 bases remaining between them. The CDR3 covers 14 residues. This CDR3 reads CSVVGTGSGNTIYF. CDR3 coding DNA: TGCAGCGTTGTCGGGACGGGATCGGGAAACACCATATATTTT.

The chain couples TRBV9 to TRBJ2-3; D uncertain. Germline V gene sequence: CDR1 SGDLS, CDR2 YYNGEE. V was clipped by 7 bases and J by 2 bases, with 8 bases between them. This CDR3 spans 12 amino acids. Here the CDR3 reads CASDAFTDTQYF. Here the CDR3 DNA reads TGTGCCAGCGATGCCTTCACAGATACGCAGTATTTT. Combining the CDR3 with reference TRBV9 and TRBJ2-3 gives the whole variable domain DSGVTQTPKHLITATGQRVTLRCSPRSGDLSVYWYQQSLDQGLQFLIQYYNGEERAKGNILERFSAQQFPDLHSELNLSSLELGDSALYFCASDAFTDTQYFGPGTRLTVL.

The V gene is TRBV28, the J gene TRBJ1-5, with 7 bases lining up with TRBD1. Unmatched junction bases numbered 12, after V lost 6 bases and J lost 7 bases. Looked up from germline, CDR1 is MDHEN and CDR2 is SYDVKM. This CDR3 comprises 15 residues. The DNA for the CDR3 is TGTGCCAGCAGCTTCCTTCAGGGGGTGCGGCAGCCCCAGCATTTT. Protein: CASSFLQGVRQPQHF.